Sequencing of this T cell receptor beta chain was carried out in a study of shared clonotypes between healthy human individuals. Study results and caveats: Across subsets, estimated richness was generally greater for naive than for memory populations.

Each of the donors was a healthy adult who was HIV-negative and had not had a recent acute infection or vaccination. Turning to this clone: Its antigen is still unknown.

Per the original data handling: Filtering differed because ImmunoSEQ produced junction-only sequences that carried no quality scores. Assay: immunoSEQ multiplex PCR; the TCRdb copy retains only in-frame clones and omits some. That table supplies the V and J calls and clone size; D and trimming were determined from the DNA. The sample lists about 2.5 million clones; roughly 92% were seen once. Germline assignment: CDR1 MNHNS and CDR2 SASEGT. V lost 4 bases to trimming and J lost 4 bases, with 13 bases between them. CDR3 length equals 14 residues. The clonotype originates from a man younger than 35 in good health. Some clones in this sample may be carry-over from other donors' samples. This chain links TRBV6-1 with TRBJ1-1, with D possibly matching TRBD1 (6 bases). Sequenced input: naive CD4+ T cells from PBMCs. Subset specified: CD45RA+ positively selected. CDR3 sequence: CASSASGAITEAFF. In DNA, the CDR3 is TGTGCCAGCAGTGCATCGGGGGCAATCACTGAAGCTTTCTTT.